The clone carrying this T cell receptor (beta chain) was recorded at least ten times. As yet, its antigen is unknown. The data belong to a study of regulatory T cells in long-lasting Graves disease. Study conclusions and caveats: The number of shared public clonotypes was higher in persistent patients (approximately 2,600) than new patients (966).

For TCR beta, libraries came from iRepertoire HTBI primers and Arm-PCR of CDR3 regions. MiXCR, applied by TCRdb to the multiplex PCR reads, yields one record per CDR3 protein. The sample yields approximately 400,000 distinct CDR3 sequences, around 22% seen once. Documented time point: persistent/refractory GD, antithyroid drugs over 5 years with positive TRAb. PBMC-extracted RNA yielded the TCR library. The clonotype comes from a female donor with Graves disease. Material: peripheral blood mononuclear cells (PBMCs), obtained when the disease was refractory, from a patient treated with antithyroid drugs.

CDR3 protein: CASNTPGLARETQYF. In nucleotides, the CDR3 is TGTGCCAGCAATACCCCGGGACTAGCAAGAGAGACCCAGTACTTC. J is TRBJ2-5 and V is TRBV2, with TRBD2 identical over 9 bases. The length of the CDR3 is 15 residues. V lost 7 bases to trimming and J lost 4 bases; unmatched junction nucleotides: 10. Germline CDR1 and CDR2: SNHLY and FYNNEI.